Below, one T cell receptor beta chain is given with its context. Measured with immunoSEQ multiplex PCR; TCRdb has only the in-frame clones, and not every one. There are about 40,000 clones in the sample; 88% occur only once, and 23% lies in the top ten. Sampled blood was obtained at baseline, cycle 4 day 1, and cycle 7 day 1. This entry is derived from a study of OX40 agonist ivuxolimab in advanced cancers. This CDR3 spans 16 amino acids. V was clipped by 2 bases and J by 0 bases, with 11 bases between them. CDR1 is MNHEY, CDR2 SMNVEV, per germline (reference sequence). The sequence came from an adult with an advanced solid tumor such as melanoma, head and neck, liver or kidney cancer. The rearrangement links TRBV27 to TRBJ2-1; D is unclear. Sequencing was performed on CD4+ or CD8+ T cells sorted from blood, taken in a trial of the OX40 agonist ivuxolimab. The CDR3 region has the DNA TGTGCCAGCAGTTTACTACCCACCAGCTCCTACAATGAGCAGTTCTTC. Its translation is CASSLLPTSSYNEQFF.